This T cell receptor beta chain originates from a study of blood T cell repertoires in COVID-19. As for the study in general: Collection of acute and convalescent COVID-19 samples took place in the United States, Italy and Spain.

Germline V gene lookup returns CDR1 SGHRS and CDR2 YFSETQ. V was trimmed by 0 bases and J by 3 bases, leaving 7 bases between them. CDR3 length: 15 amino acids. Per the original data handling: Using reference gene primer amplification, nucleated cell counts were estimated. Using immunoSEQ multiplex PCR, the repertoire was profiled, and TCRdb retains in-frame clones only, with some absent. The DNA was the basis for D and trimming; V, J and clone size are from that table. This sample has under 200,000 clones; 60% to 85% occur once, and the top ten carry 8% to 9.5%. Sequenced input: peripheral blood. The V and J genes are TRBV5-1 and TRBJ2-6; tentatively, D is TRBD2 (5 bases). The sequence was collected from a man in his 60s with acute or convalescent COVID-19. CDR3 DNA: TGCGCCAGCAGCTTGGTTCGGGGTGGGGCCAACGTCCTGACTTTC. Protein sequence: CASSLVRGGANVLTF.